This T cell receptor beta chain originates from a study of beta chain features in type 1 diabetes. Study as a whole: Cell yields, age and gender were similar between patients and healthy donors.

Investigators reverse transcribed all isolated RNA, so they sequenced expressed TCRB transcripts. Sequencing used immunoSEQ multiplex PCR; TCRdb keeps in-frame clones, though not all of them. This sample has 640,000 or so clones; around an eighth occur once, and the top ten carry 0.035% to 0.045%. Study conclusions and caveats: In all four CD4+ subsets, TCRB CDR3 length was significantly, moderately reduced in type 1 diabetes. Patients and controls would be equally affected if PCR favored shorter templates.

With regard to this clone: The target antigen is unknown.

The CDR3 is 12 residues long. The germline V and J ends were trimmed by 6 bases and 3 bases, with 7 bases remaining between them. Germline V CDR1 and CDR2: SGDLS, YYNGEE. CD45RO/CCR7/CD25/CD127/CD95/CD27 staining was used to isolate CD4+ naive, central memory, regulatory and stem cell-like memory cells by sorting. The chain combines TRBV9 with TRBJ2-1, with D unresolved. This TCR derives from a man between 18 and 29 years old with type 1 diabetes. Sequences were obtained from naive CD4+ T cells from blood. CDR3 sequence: CASNDVYNEQFF. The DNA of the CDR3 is TGTGCCAGCAATGACGTCTACAATGAGCAGTTCTTC.